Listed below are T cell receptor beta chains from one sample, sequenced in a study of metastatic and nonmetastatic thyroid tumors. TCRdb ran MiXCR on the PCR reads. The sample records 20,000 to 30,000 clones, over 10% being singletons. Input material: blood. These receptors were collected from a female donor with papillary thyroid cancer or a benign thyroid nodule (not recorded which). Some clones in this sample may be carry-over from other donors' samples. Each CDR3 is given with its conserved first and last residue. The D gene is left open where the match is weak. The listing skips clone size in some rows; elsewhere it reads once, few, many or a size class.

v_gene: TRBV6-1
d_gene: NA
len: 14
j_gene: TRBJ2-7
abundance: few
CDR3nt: TGTGCCAGCAGGTTTTACGTATCTTCCTACGAGCAGTACTTC
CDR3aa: CASRFYVSSYEQYF

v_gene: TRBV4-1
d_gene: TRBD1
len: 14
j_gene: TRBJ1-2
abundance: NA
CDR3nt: TGCGCCAGCAGCCAACCACAGGGGGACGATGGCTACACCTTC
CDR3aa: CASSQPQGDDGYTF

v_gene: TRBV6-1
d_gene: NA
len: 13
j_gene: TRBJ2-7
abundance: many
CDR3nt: TGTGCCAGCAGTACGCAGGATTCCTACGAGCAGTACTTC
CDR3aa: CASSTQDSYEQYF

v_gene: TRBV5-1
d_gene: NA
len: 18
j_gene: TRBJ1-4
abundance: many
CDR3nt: TGCGCCAGCAGCGCCCGGCGAGCCGGCGTCGTGCCTAATGAAAAACTGTTTTTT
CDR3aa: CASSARRAGVVPNEKLFF

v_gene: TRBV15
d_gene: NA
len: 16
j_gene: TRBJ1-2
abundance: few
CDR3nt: TGTGCCACCAGCAGCCAAGACTGGTCGGGGGCTTATGGCTACACCTTC
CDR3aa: CATSSQDWSGAYGYTF

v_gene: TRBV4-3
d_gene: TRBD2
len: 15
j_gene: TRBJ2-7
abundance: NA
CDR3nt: TGCGCCAGCAGCCAAGGCACTAGCGGGGTCTACGAGCAGTACTTC
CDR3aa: CASSQGTSGVYEQYF

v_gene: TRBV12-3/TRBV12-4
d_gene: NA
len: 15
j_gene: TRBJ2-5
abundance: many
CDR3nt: TGTGCCAGCAGTTTAGCGGGAGGCGCGTCGGCGACCCAGTACTTC
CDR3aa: CASSLAGGASATQYF

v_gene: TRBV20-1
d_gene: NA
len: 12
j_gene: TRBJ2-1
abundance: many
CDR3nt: TGCAGTGCTAGAGGAGGGAACGATGAGCAGTTCTTC
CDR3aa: CSARGGNDEQFF

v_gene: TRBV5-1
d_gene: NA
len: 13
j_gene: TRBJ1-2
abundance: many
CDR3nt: TGCGCCAGCAGCTTGGACAGATTTAGCGGCTACACCTTC
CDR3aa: CASSLDRFSGYTF

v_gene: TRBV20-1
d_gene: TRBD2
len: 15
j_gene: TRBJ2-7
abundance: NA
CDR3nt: TGCAGTGCCCTGGGACTAGCGCAAAGCTCCTACGAGCAGTACTTC
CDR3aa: CSALGLAQSSYEQYF

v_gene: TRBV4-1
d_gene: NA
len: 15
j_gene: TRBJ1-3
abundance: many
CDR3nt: TGCGCCAGCAGCCTCACCGGGGTTGCTGGAAACACCATATATTTT
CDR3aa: CASSLTGVAGNTIYF